Following are 28 T cell receptor beta chains from one sample sequenced in a study of blood T cells in healthy people across ages (dated by TCRdb to 2013 to 2016). Receptor libraries were prepared by 5' RACE. The sample was run on an Illumina HiSeq 2500. A second PCR of about 7 to 12 cycles was performed with a sample-barcoded 5' primer and a J-beta primer mix. TCRdb handled the public reads itself, with Q25 trimming in fastp and clone calling in MiXCR, and kept productive beta chains. Rows with a matching CDR3 protein are joined into one entry that keeps the most common DNA and genes. This sample has some 780,000 distinct CDR3 sequences in its table, and more than 55% of those were observed once. The ten largest clonotypes hold roughly 25% of the sample. The sequenced sample consisted of blood. The receptors stem from a man aged 40-49 years in good health.

This clonotype was counted only a few times. The chain couples TRBV2 to TRBJ2-4; D may be TRBD1 (6 bases). With 6 bases removed from V and 1 base from J, the gap between germline ends came to 16 bases. Germline lookup yields CDR1 SNHLY and CDR2 FYNNEI. The CDR3 is made up of 16 amino acids. The chain's CDR3 is CASSLDSGRAKNIQYF. As DNA, the CDR3 is TGTGCCAGCAGCCTGGACAGCGGCCGGGCCAAAAACATTCAGTACTTC.

The chain has TRBV4-3 and TRBJ2-1, with 13 positions matching TRBD2. TRBJ2-7 matches the DNA end more closely, so the J call is doubtful. The CDR3 length is 17 residues. CDR1 and CDR2 from the germline V gene are LGHNA and YSLEER. CDR3 nucleotide sequence: TGCGCCAGCAGCCCGGCACCGGGACTAGCGGGATTCAATGAGCAGTACTTC. As protein: CASSPAPGLAGFNEQYF.

The table lists this clonotype with a few counts. This chain links TRBV20-1 with TRBJ2-4; D is unresolved. Germline assignment: CDR1 DFQATT and CDR2 SNEGSKA (reference sequence). The V end lost 5 bases, the J end lost 13 bases, and 24 bases lay between the germline ends. The CDR3 totals 14 residues. The CDR3 region is CSAGPDEPWVGQYF. The DNA for the CDR3 is TGCAGTGCTGGACCAGACGAACCCTGGGTGGGGCAGTACTTC.

The rearrangement links TRBV6-5 to TRBJ2-1; TRBD1 matches at 10 bases. CDR3 length: 16 amino acids. V gave up 2 bases and J gave up 4 bases; unmatched junction bases: 5. Germline-derived CDR1 and CDR2 are MNHEY and SVGAGI. This CDR3 is CASSYGTGVAYNEQFF. The CDR3 nucleotides are TGTGCCAGCAGTTACGGGACAGGGGTCGCATACAATGAGCAGTTCTTC.

This rearrangement joins TRBV6-2 or TRBV6-3 to TRBJ1-5; D unresolved. Trimming pared 8 bases from V and 2 bases from J, leaving 16 bases between. The CDR3 has 15 amino acids. Germline CDR1 and CDR2: MNHEY and SVGEGT. The CDR3 region is CASGEGFMGNQPQHF. As DNA, the CDR3 is TGTGCCAGCGGGGAAGGGTTCATGGGCAATCAGCCCCAGCATTTT.

This clonotype appeared once. The rearrangement joins TRBV7-8 to TRBJ2-3; TRBD2 agrees at 11 bases. This CDR3 has 15 residues. Germline V gene data show CDR1 as SGHVS and CDR2 as FQNEAQ. V shed 5 bases and J 2 bases; nucleotides not matched to a gene: 3. CDR3 nucleotides: TGTGCCAGCAGCGGGACTAGCGGTGACACAGATACGCAGTATTTT. It yields the protein CASSGTSGDTDTQYF.

Concerning this clonotype: Germline and junction disagree at one end, which may indicate a read error. The chain employs TRBV4-2 and TRBJ2-7, with D perhaps TRBD2 (5 bases). The CDR3 sequence is 16 residues long. Germline loops: CDR1 LGHNA, CDR2 YNFKEQ. As DNA, the CDR3 is TGTACCAGCAGCCAAGACTATTTGGTGGATCGCTACGAGCAGTACTTC. This encodes CTSSQDYLVDRYEQYF.

This clonotype has just a few counts. V usage is TRBV12-3 or TRBV12-4 and J usage is TRBJ1-2; D gene uncertain. Trimming cost V 6 bases and J 5 bases, with 13 bases left between them. The CDR3 loop spans 13 amino acids. CDR3 sequence: CASRTDLLYGYTF. In DNA, the CDR3 is TGTGCCAGCAGGACTGACCTGCTTTATGGCTACACCTTC.

The chain combines TRBV7-3 with TRBJ2-3; D is uncertain. There are 16 residues in the CDR3. Germline-derived CDR1 and CDR2 are SGHTA and FQGTGA. V lost 5 bases and J lost 4, with 19 bases in between. The CDR3 reads CASSKPNTAGPDTQYF. CDR3 nucleotides: TGTGCCAGCAGCAAACCGAACACGGCTGGCCCAGATACGCAGTATTTT.

On this clonotype: Being one base from a much bigger clone, this may be a read error. This rearrangement joins TRBV5-6 to TRBJ1-2; D is ambiguous. Trimming removed 0 bases at V and 12 bases at J, with 12 bases between. CDR3 length: 12 residues. Germline CDR1 and CDR2: SGHDT and YYEEEE. The chain's CDR3 is CASSLAQVGDTF. The CDR3 DNA reads as TGTGCCAGCAGCTTGGCTCAGGTCGGGGACACCTTC.

The chain recombines TRBV2 with TRBJ1-1; D not certain. The CDR3 sequence is 14 residues long. Germline CDR1 reads SNHLY; CDR2 reads FYNNEI. With 5 bases removed from V and 3 bases from J, the gap between germline ends came to 13 bases. CDR3: CASSFRVGDTEAFF. In DNA form, the CDR3 reads TGTGCCAGCAGTTTTAGAGTAGGAGACACTGAAGCTTTCTTT. Using reference TRBV2 and TRBJ1-1 for the parts outside the CDR3, the full variable domain is EPEVTQTPSHQVTQMGQEVILRCVPISNHLYFYWYRQILGQKVEFLVSFYNNEISEKSEIFDDQFSVERPDGSNFTLKIRSTKLEDSAMYFCASSFRVGDTEAFFGQGTRLTVV.

The chain combines TRBV5-1 with TRBJ2-6; D is unresolved. V lost 1 base and J 1 base, leaving 6 bases between the germline ends. CDR1 and CDR2 (germline): SGHRS, YFSETQ. CDR3 size: 15 residues. This CDR3 is CASSLSESGANVLTF. CDR3 bases: TGCGCCAGCAGCTTGTCAGAGTCTGGGGCCAACGTCCTGACTTTC. Supplemented by reference TRBV5-1 and TRBJ2-6, the full variable domain reads KAGVTQTPRYLIKTRGQQVTLSCSPISGHRSVSWYQQTPGQGLQFLFEYFSETQRNKGNFPGRFSGRQFSNSRSEMNVSTLELGDSALYLCASSLSESGANVLTFGAGSRLTVL.

This clonotype was recorded once. V usage is TRBV7-2 and J usage is TRBJ2-5; D ambiguous. V gave up 5 bases and J gave up 11 bases, with 18 bases separating them. This CDR3 has 13 residues. CDR1 is SGHTA, CDR2 FQGNSA, per germline. The CDR3 loop reads CASSPTRQNEQYF. As DNA, the CDR3 is TGTGCCAGCAGCCCAACGCGGCAGAATGAGCAGTACTTC.

This clonotype was counted only a few times. This chain links TRBV2 with TRBJ2-3, with D possibly TRBD2 on 6 matching bases. The V end was cut by 6 bases, the J end by 0 bases, with 16 bases between. The CDR3 is 16 residues long. Looked up from germline, CDR1 is SNHLY and CDR2 is FYNNEI. The CDR3 loop reads CASSGSLATSTDTQYF. The CDR3 nucleotides are TGTGCCAGCAGCGGATCCCTAGCGACAAGCACAGATACGCAGTATTTT. The whole variable domain, filled in from reference TRBV2 and TRBJ2-3, reads EPEVTQTPSHQVTQMGQEVILRCVPISNHLYFYWYRQILGQKVEFLVSFYNNEISEKSEIFDDQFSVERPDGSNFTLKIRSTKLEDSAMYFCASSGSLATSTDTQYFGPGTRLTVL.

This clonotype was seen only a few times. CDR3 residues: CASSRRAGVIRQETQYF. In DNA, the CDR3 is TGTGCCAGCAGCCGCCGGGCTGGGGTCATAAGGCAAGAGACCCAGTACTTC. The V and J genes are TRBV7-9 and TRBJ2-5, with no clear D. The CDR3 is 17 residues long. V gave up 5 bases and J gave up 2 bases, with 21 bases separating them. Germline lookup yields CDR1 SEHNR and CDR2 FQNEAQ (reference sequence).

CDR3 residues: CASSQGAPPNIQYF. The DNA for the CDR3 is TGTGCCAGCAGTCAGGGGGCCCCACCGAACATTCAGTACTTC. This rearrangement joins TRBV6-5 to TRBJ2-4; TRBD1 matches 8 bases. The CDR3 consists of 14 residues. Per the germline V gene, CDR1 is MNHEY and CDR2 is SVGAGI. V lost 5 bases to trimming and J lost 7 bases; unmatched junction nucleotides: 7.

This chain uses TRBV7-9 with TRBJ2-3; D gene ambiguous. The V gene lost 5 bases and the J gene lost 6 bases, with 15 bases spanning the gap. The germline gives CDR1 SEHNR, CDR2 FQNEAQ (reference sequence). The CDR3 runs 14 residues. The CDR3 here is CASSRPNSGDTQYF. DNA of the CDR3: TGTGCCAGCAGCCGACCTAATAGTGGGGATACGCAGTATTTT. Filled out from reference TRBV7-9 and TRBJ2-3, the complete variable domain reads DTGVSQNPRHKITKRGQNVTFRCDPISEHNRLYWYRQTLGQGPEFLTYFQNEAQLEKSRLLSDRFSAERPKGSFSTLEIQRTEQGDSAMYLCASSRPNSGDTQYFGPGTRLTVL.

CDR3 sequence: CASGLGTSGTRETQYF. For the CDR3, the DNA is TGTGCTAGTGGTTTAGGGACTAGCGGGACCAGAGAGACCCAGTACTTC. This chain joins TRBV12-5 and TRBJ2-5; 13 positions agree with TRBD2. With 3 bases clipped from V and 4 bases from J, the junction kept 5 bases outside the gene matches. The CDR3 sequence is 16 residues long. Germline lookup yields CDR1 LGHNT and CDR2 FRNRAP.

The chain employs TRBV11-2 and TRBJ2-3; TRBD2 matches at 7 bases. Trimming at V came to 5 bases and at J to 5 bases, leaving 4 bases not matched to a gene. Germline CDR1 SGHAT, CDR2 FQNNGV. This CDR3 has 13 residues. The CDR3 protein is CASSPPGGDTQYF. CDR3 coding DNA: TGTGCCAGCAGCCCACCGGGGGGAGATACGCAGTATTTT.

Of note for this clonotype: Compared with germline, one end of the junction differs, possibly owing to a read error. The chain employs TRBV7-9 and TRBJ2-7; 8 nucleotides line up with TRBD2. CDR3 length: 15 residues. Germline CDR1 reads SEHNR; CDR2 reads FQNEAQ (reference sequence). This chain's CDR3 is CATRESGGRSSEQYF. DNA of the CDR3: TGTGCCACACGGGAGAGCGGGGGCAGGTCCTCCGAGCAGTACTTC.

This clonotype showed up just a few times. CDR3 region: CASTRGPETQYF. The DNA of the CDR3 is TGTGCCAGCACTCGGGGTCCGGAGACCCAGTACTTC. The V call is TRBV7-9, the J call TRBJ2-5, with a weak D call TRBD2 (5 bases). This CDR3 comprises 12 residues. V lost 7 bases to trimming and J lost 5 bases, with 11 bases between them. Germline V gene sequence: CDR1 SEHNR, CDR2 FQNEAQ (reference sequence).

The rearrangement links TRBV29-1 to TRBJ2-7; 8 positions agree with TRBD2. V gave up 6 bases and J gave up 5 bases; unmatched junction bases: 15. CDR1 is SQVTM and CDR2 is ANQGSEA in the germline V gene. CDR3 length equals 15 residues. CDR3 amino acids: CSVDHPSGSLDEQYF. For the CDR3, the DNA is TGCAGCGTCGACCACCCAAGCGGGAGTCTCGACGAGCAGTACTTC.

The table lists this clonotype with a few counts. This chain uses TRBV7-9 with TRBJ1-1; D perhaps matches TRBD1 (6 bases). The CDR3 runs 17 residues. Germline assignment: CDR1 SEHNR and CDR2 FQNEAQ (reference sequence). V was clipped by 1 base and J by 3 bases, with 18 bases between them. The chain's CDR3 is CASSLEGGGATYTEAFF. In DNA form, the CDR3 reads TGTGCCAGCAGCTTAGAGGGCGGGGGGGCCACGTACACTGAAGCTTTCTTT.

The J gene is TRBJ2-5, the V gene TRBV12-5; the match to TRBD2 covers 8 bases. Germline V CDR1 and CDR2: LGHNT, FRNRAP. The CDR3 totals 13 residues. J gave up 1 base and V 7 bases, and 2 bases lay outside the gene matches. This CDR3 is CASATSGQETQYF. The CDR3, as DNA: TGTGCTAGTGCAACTAGCGGCCAAGAGACCCAGTACTTC.

J is TRBJ1-2 and V is TRBV11-2; 7 bases map to TRBD1. Germline lookup yields CDR1 SGHAT and CDR2 FQNNGV. The V segment lost 3 bases and the J segment 7 bases; nucleotides outside the gene matches: 11. The CDR3 spans 15 residues. The DNA of the CDR3 is TGTGCCAGCAGCTTTGGGGTGACAGGGAGCGGTGGCTACACCTTC. This gives the protein CASSFGVTGSGGYTF.

About this clonotype: This could be a read error, since a much larger clone is one nucleotide away. The rearrangement links TRBV29-1 to TRBJ2-6; no reliable D call. Germline values: CDR1 SQVTM, CDR2 ANQGSEA. The germline V and J ends were trimmed by 5 bases and 1 base, with 12 bases remaining between them. The CDR3 is 15 amino acids. The CDR3 loop is CSVSSEVSGANVLTF. CDR3 in DNA: TGCAGCGTTTCCTCAGAGGTGTCTGGGGCCAACGTCCTGACTTTC.

The chain employs TRBV5-6 and TRBJ1-2, with D uncertain. The germline V gene has CDR1 SGHDT and CDR2 YYEEEE. The CDR3 sequence is 15 residues long. V was trimmed by 4 bases and J by 8 bases, leaving 21 bases between them. Written as DNA, the CDR3 is TGTGCCAGCAGCCCCGGTCTTATCTCCCTGGGGGGCTACACCTTC. Protein: CASSPGLISLGGYTF.

V usage is TRBV5-1 and J usage is TRBJ2-3, with TRBD2 identical over 7 bases. The trim removed 4 bases at V and 8 bases at J, leaving 22 bases unmatched. The CDR3 sequence is 18 residues long. The germline V gene has CDR1 SGHRS and CDR2 YFSETQ. CDR3 residues: CASSRTTVGGPMEGTQYF. CDR3 nucleotides: TGCGCCAGCAGCAGGACGACTGTGGGAGGGCCAATGGAGGGTACGCAGTATTTT. Full variable domain (missing parts from reference TRBV5-1 and TRBJ2-3): KAGVTQTPRYLIKTRGQQVTLSCSPISGHRSVSWYQQTPGQGLQFLFEYFSETQRNKGNFPGRFSGRQFSNSRSEMNVSTLELGDSALYLCASSRTTVGGPMEGTQYFGPGTRLTVL.